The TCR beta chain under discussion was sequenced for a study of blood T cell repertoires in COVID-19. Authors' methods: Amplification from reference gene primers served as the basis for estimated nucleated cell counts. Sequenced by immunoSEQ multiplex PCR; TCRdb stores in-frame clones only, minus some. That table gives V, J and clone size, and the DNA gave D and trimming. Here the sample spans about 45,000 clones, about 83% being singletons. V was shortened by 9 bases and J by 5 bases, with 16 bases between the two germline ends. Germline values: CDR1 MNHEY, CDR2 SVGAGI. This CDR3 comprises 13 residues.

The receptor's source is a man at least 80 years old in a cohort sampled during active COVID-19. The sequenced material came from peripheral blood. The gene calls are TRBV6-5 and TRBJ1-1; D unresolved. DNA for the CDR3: TGTGCCAGTCTTCCGGGGTTGAGTACTGAAGCTTTCTTT. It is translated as CASLPGLSTEAFF.